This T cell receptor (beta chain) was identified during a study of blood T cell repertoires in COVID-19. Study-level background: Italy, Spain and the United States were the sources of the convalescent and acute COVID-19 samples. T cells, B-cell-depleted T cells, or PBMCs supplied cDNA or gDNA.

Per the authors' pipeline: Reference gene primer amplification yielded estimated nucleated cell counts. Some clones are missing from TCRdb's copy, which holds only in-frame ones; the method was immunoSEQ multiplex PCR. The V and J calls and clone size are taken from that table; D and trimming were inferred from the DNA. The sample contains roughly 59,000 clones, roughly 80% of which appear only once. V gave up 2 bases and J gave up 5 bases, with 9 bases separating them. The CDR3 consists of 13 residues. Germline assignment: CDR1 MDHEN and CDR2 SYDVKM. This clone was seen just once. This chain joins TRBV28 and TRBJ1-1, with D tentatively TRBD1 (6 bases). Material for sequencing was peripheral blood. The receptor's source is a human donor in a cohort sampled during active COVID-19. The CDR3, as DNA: TGTGCCAGCAGTTTAGTAGGGGGTACTGAAGCTTTCTTT. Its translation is CASSLVGGTEAFF. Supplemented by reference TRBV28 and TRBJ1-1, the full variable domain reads DVKVTQSSRYLVKRTGEKVFLECVQDMDHENMFWYRQDPGLGLRLIYFSYDVKMKEKGDIPEGYSVSREKKERFSLILESASTNQTSMYLCASSLVGGTEAFFGQGTRLTVV.